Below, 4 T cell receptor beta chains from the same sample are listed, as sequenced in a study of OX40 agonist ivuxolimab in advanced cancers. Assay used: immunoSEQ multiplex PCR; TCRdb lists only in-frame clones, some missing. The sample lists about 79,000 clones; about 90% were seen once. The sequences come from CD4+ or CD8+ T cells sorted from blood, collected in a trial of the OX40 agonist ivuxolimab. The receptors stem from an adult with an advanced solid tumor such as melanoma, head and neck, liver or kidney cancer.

CDR3 loop: CASGWDGEKLFF. The CDR3 DNA sequence: TGTGCCAGCGGTTGGGACGGAGAAAAACTGTTTTTT. The J gene is TRBJ1-4, the V gene TRBV25-1; the D gene is possibly TRBD1 (5 bases). Germline loops: CDR1 MGHDK, CDR2 SYGVNS. Trimming took 8 bases from V and 8 from J, leaving 12 bases between them. There are 12 residues in the CDR3. The variable domain in full, with the rest retrieved from reference TRBV25-1 and TRBJ1-4, is EADIYQTPRYLVIGTGKKITLECSQTMGHDKMYWYQQDPGMELHLIHYSYGVNSTEKGDLSSESTVSRIRTEHFPLTLESARPSHTSQYLCASGWDGEKLFFGSGTQLSVL.

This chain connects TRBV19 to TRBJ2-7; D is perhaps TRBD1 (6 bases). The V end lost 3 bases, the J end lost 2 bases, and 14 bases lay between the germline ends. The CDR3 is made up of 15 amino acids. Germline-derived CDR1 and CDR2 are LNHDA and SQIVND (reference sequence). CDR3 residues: CASSISTGSPYEQYF. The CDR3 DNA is TGTGCCAGTAGTATTTCAACAGGGAGCCCCTACGAGCAGTACTTC.

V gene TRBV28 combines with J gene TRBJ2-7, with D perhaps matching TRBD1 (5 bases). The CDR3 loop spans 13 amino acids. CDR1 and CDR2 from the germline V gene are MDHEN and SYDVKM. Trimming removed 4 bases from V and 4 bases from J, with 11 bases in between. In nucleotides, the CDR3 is TGTGCCAGCAGTTGGGGCAGAGATTACGAGCAGTACTTC. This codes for CASSWGRDYEQYF.

The CDR3 here is CASTRAGGNEQFF. The CDR3 coding sequence is TGTGCCAGCACTCGGGCGGGGGGTAATGAGCAGTTCTTC. The rearrangement links TRBV5-4 to TRBJ2-1; 8 bases match TRBD2. Germline assignment: CDR1 SGHNT and CDR2 YYREEE (reference sequence). After removal of 6 bases from V and 7 bases from J, the junction contained 6 bases not matched to a gene. CDR3 length equals 13 residues.